This passage covers 17 T cell receptor beta chains from one sample sequenced in a study of CD8+ T cells in alopecia areata. Following RNA extraction, reverse transcription yielded cDNA that acted as the sequencing template. Profiling relied on immunoSEQ multiplex PCR, and the TCRdb table lists in-frame clones only, not all of them. This repertoire holds about 270,000 clones, and none appear only once. A sort of pooled cutaneous lymph node cells used CD4, CD8alpha, NKG2D, NKG2ACE and other stains. Sequenced: CD4+ T cells sorted from a lymph node. The source is a C3H/HeJ mouse with alopecia areata. MHC haplotype: H2-k.

As for this clone: The germline and genes are mouse ones. The read halts 3 residues ahead of the CDR3 end, with the missing end drawn from the germline J gene. The rearrangement joins TRBV5 to TRBJ1-6, with TRBD1 matching over 11 bases. TRBJ1-6 is placed among ORFs of uncertain function. V dropped 4 bases and J dropped 3; count of bases not matched to a gene: 2. This CDR3 spans 16 amino acids. CDR1 and CDR2 from the germline V gene are LGHNA and YNLKQL (reference sequence). The CDR3 loop reads CASSPGQGGYNSPLYF. The sequenced part of the CDR3 DNA is TGTGCCAGCAGCCCGGGACAGGGGGGCTATAATTCGCCC.

Turning to this clone: Gene and germline names: mouse. The CDR3 is cut off 4 residues early in the read; its end comes from the germline J gene. Other DNA sequences in this specimen translate into the identical CDR3. The chain combines TRBV13-1 with TRBJ2-3, with 12 bases fitting TRBD2. From germline, CDR1 is NSHNY and CDR2 SYGAGN. This CDR3 contains 16 residues. V trimming: 0 bases; J trimming: 3 bases; junction bases outside the gene matches: 2. Incomplete CDR3 DNA: TGTGCCAGCAGTGATGCCGGGACTGGGGGGGCAGAA. It yields the protein CASSDAGTGGAE. The CDR3 in full is CASSDAGTGGAETLYF.

This clone was seen only a few times. Here the gene names and germline are mouse. Read coverage stops 4 residues before the CDR3 terminus; the germline J gene supplies the remainder. This sequence joins TRBV13-1 and TRBJ2-7; 11 positions match TRBD2. This CDR3 comprises 14 residues. Germline V lookup: CDR1 NSHNY, CDR2 SYGAGN. The chain's CDR3 is CASSAWTGGYEQYF. The covered CDR3 bases are TGTGCCAGCAGTGCCTGGACTGGGGGGTAT.

In the case of this clone: Gene labels here are mouse ones. The sequence runs out 4 residues before the end of the CDR3; the remainder is reconstructed from the germline J gene. This chain connects TRBV13-1 to TRBJ2-1; tentative D call: TRBD1 (5 bases). The CDR3 contains 13 residues. Germline V gene lookup returns CDR1 NSHNY and CDR2 SYGAGN. Trimming took off 2 bases at V and 5 bases at J, with 8 bases between the two ends. The CDR3: CASSDRANAEQFF. The CDR3 bases that were read are TGTGCCAGCAGTGACAGGGCCAATGCT.

About this clone itself: Mouse gene names apply. Read sequence stops 4 residues before the CDR3 end, and the germline J gene provides the missing end. The V call is TRBV1, the J call TRBJ1-1; D may be TRBD1 (6 bases). Germline CDR1 and CDR2: NSQYPW and LRSPGD (reference sequence). CDR3 size: 14 residues. CDR3 sequence reads: CTCSADRGVTEVFF. The CDR3 DNA, read in part, is TGCACCTGCAGTGCAGACAGGGGAGTGACA. Variable domain in full (rest from reference TRBV1 and TRBJ1-1): VTLLEQNPRWRLVPRGQAVNLRCILKNSQYPWMSWYQQDLQKQLQWLFTLRSPGDKEVKSLPGADYLATRVTDTELRLQVANMSQGRTLYCTCSADRGVTEVFFGKGTRLTVV.

This clone was detected a few times. Gene labels here are mouse ones. The CDR3 end is not reached by the read, which stops 4 residues before it; the germline J gene fills it in. V is TRBV14 and J is TRBJ2-5; TRBD1 aligns across 7 bases. J lost 2 bases, V lost 5 bases, and 5 bases had no gene match. The CDR3 totals 14 residues. Germline loops: CDR1 SGHDT, CDR2 FRDEAV. This CDR3 is CASRPDRAQDTQYF. CDR3 DNA, as far as it was read: TGTGCCAGCAGACCCGACAGGGCCCAAGAC.

This clone was observed a handful of times. Gene names are mouse gene names. The read comes to an end 4 residues before the CDR3 does, leaving the germline J gene to fill in the end. The identical CDR3 is also encoded by other nucleotide sequences in the sample. The V call is TRBV1, the J call TRBJ2-3; 10 nucleotides line up with TRBD1. The CDR3 covers 15 residues. Germline V gene lookup returns CDR1 NSQYPW and CDR2 LRSPGD (reference sequence). After removal of 1 base from V and 2 bases from J, the junction contained 0 bases not matched to a gene. The sequenced CDR3 bases are TGCACCTGCAGTGCAGGACAGGGGGCTGCAGAA. It specifies CTCSAGQGAAE. The CDR3 as a whole reads CTCSAGQGAAETLYF. Together with reference TRBV1 and TRBJ2-3, the CDR3 gives the full variable domain: VTLLEQNPRWRLVPRGQAVNLRCILKNSQYPWMSWYQQDLQKQLQWLFTLRSPGDKEVKSLPGADYLATRVTDTELRLQVANMSQGRTLYCTCSAGQGAAETLYFGSGTRLTVL.

On this clone itself: This could be a read error, since a much larger clone is one nucleotide away. The gene names here belong to mouse. The observed sequence ends 4 residues before the CDR3 terminus, with the missing tail filled in from the germline J gene. The identical CDR3 is also encoded by other nucleotide sequences in the sample. V is TRBV13-3 and J is TRBJ2-1; TRBD1 agrees at 11 bases. CDR1 is NNHDY and CDR2 is SYVADS in the germline V gene. The CDR3 spans 14 residues. The V gene end was trimmed by 5 bases and the J gene end by 3 bases; junction bases not matched to a gene: 1. The sequenced CDR3 bases are TGTGCCAGCAGAGGGACAGGGGGCTATGCT. It specifies CASRGTGGYA. Given in full, the CDR3 is CASRGTGGYAEQFF.

This clone was counted between two and nine times. The genes and germline here are from mouse. The sequenced fragment ends 4 residues before the CDR3 boundary, so the rest is inferred from the germline J gene. Different DNA sequences within this sample yield the same CDR3. The gene calls are TRBV13-1 and TRBJ2-1, with 9 positions matching TRBD1. Germline V CDR1 and CDR2: NSHNY, SYGAGN. This CDR3 contains 15 residues. The ends lost 2 bases at V and 2 bases at J; junction bases unmatched: 2. The sequenced part of the CDR3 DNA is TGTGCCAGCAGTGACCGGGACAGGGACTATGCT. Translated, it gives CASSDRDRDYA. The full CDR3 protein is CASSDRDRDYAEQFF.

This clone was picked up a small number of times. Gene names denote mouse genes. The CDR3 is cut off 4 residues early in the read; its end comes from the germline J gene. The chain employs TRBV1 and TRBJ2-3; 13 bases agree with TRBD2. Germline V gene sequence: CDR1 NSQYPW, CDR2 LRSPGD (reference sequence). The CDR3 has 15 amino acids. The covered CDR3 bases are TGCACCTGCAGTGGGACTGGGGGGGCGTTAGAA. It translates to CTCSGTGGALE. The full CDR3 protein is CTCSGTGGALETLYF.

This clone turned up a few times. The listed genes are named as in mouse. Read coverage stops 4 residues before the CDR3 terminus; the germline J gene supplies the remainder. The chain carries TRBV13-1 and TRBJ2-1; TRBD1 matches 7 bases. Looked up from germline, CDR1 is NSHNY and CDR2 is SYGAGN. The CDR3 contains 14 residues. V shed 1 base, J shed 6 bases, and the junction held 4 bases outside the gene matches. The CDR3 loop is CASSDLTGSAEQFF. The CDR3 DNA, read in part, is TGTGCCAGCAGTGATTTGACAGGGAGTGCT.

A word on this clone: Genes here carry mouse names. The read comes to an end 4 residues before the CDR3 does, leaving the germline J gene to fill in the end. The chain links TRBV19 to TRBJ2-3; D uncertain. The CDR3 has 14 residues. V was trimmed by 3 bases and J by 0 bases, leaving 8 bases between them. Germline V gives CDR1 FNHDT, CDR2 SITEND (reference sequence). The chain's CDR3 is CASSKQYSAETLYF. The CDR3 DNA, read in part, is TGTGCCAGCAGTAAGCAGTATAGTGCAGAA. Full variable domain (remainder filled in from reference TRBV19 and TRBJ2-3): GGIITQTPKFLIGQEGQKLTLKCQQNFNHDTMYWYRQDSGKGLRLIYYSITENDLQKGDLSEGYDASREKKSSFSLTVTSAQKNEMAVFLCASSKQYSAETLYFGSGTRLTVL.

This clone was picked up a small number of times. The genes are named according to mouse. The read stops 4 residues short of the end of the CDR3; the missing end is completed from the germline J gene. The J gene is TRBJ2-1, the V gene TRBV1; TRBD2 matches 9 bases. This CDR3 is 16 amino acids long. Looked up from germline, CDR1 is NSQYPW and CDR2 is LRSPGD (reference sequence). With 3 bases clipped from V and 0 bases from J, the junction kept 3 bases outside the gene matches. The DNA read from the CDR3 is TGCACCTGCAGTGCCCGACTGGGGGATAACTATGCT. This sequence encodes CTCSARLGDNYA. The whole CDR3 reads CTCSARLGDNYAEQFF.

Points on this clone: The genes and germline here are from mouse. The read comes to an end 4 residues before the CDR3 does, leaving the germline J gene to fill in the end. Other DNA sequences in the same sample also yield this CDR3. The chain links TRBV13-1 to TRBJ2-3; possible D gene TRBD2, 6 bases. Germline assignment: CDR1 NSHNY and CDR2 SYGAGN. Trimming cost V 0 bases and J 0 bases, with 8 bases left between them. CDR3 length: 15 amino acids. Incomplete CDR3 DNA: TGTGCCAGCAGTGATGTCTGGGGTAGTGCAGAA. Translated, it gives CASSDVWGSAE. The whole CDR3 region reads CASSDVWGSAETLYF.

Turning to this clone: Mouse gene names and germline throughout. With the read ending 4 residues before the CDR3 end, the germline J gene is used to fill in that end. V and J are TRBV13-1 and TRBJ2-1; 12 bases are a match to TRBD2. The germline V gene encodes CDR1 NSHNY and CDR2 SYGAGN. This CDR3 has 16 amino acids. V shed 3 bases and J 5 bases; nucleotides not matched to a gene: 6. CDR3 protein: CASSGGTGGRDAEQFF. The sequenced part of the CDR3 DNA is TGTGCCAGCAGTGGGGGGACTGGGGGGAGGGATGCT.

In regard to this clone: Genes and germline are mouse. The read gets to within 4 residues of the CDR3 end, and the germline J gene fills in the rest. In the same sample, other DNA sequences code for this CDR3. J is TRBJ2-1 and V is TRBV1, with 9 positions matching TRBD1. The germline V gene has CDR1 NSQYPW and CDR2 LRSPGD (reference sequence). Trimming at V came to 3 bases and at J to 3 bases, leaving 3 bases not matched to a gene. The CDR3 loop spans 15 amino acids. The CDR3 region is CTCSAPTGGYAEQFF. CDR3 DNA, as far as it was read: TGCACCTGCAGTGCCCCGACAGGGGGCTATGCT.

This clone was found many times. Mouse gene names and germline throughout. The CDR3 extends 4 residues past the end of the read, so its final part is completed from the germline J gene. The chain combines TRBV17 with TRBJ2-7; D is unclear. Germline V gene sequence: CDR1 MNHDT, CDR2 YYDKIL. The CDR3 runs to 11 residues. CDR3: CASSRAYEQYF. CDR3 DNA (partial): TGTGCTAGCAGTAGAGCTTAT.